This T cell receptor (beta chain) was observed in a study of siplizumab effects on memory and regulatory T cells. The table came from immunoSEQ multiplex PCR; TCRdb's copy has only in-frame clones and leaves some out. The table shows roughly 56,000 clones, with approximately 95% occurring only once. Germline CDR1 reads SGHTS; CDR2 reads YDEGEE. The germline V and J ends were trimmed by 4 bases and 1 base, with 18 bases remaining between them. This CDR3 spans 17 amino acids. General study points: It seemed that naive T cells were more diverse than memory cells and were major contributors to the alloresponse. The authors mapped only a minor fraction of alloreactive clones to unstimulated subsets. Proliferating siplizumab-cultured Tregs lacked confirmed suppressive function.

In the case of this clone: Its specificity is unknown.

This TCR was sampled from a human donor in good health. J is TRBJ1-5 and V is TRBV5-8, with no clear D. The sample was CD8+ T cells sorted from blood. The CDR3 loop reads CASSQTPGIWSNQPQHF. In DNA, the CDR3 is TGTGCCAGCAGCCAGACACCGGGGATTTGGAGCAATCAGCCCCAGCATTTT.